These 18 T cell receptor beta chains came from one sample sequenced in a study of shared T cell receptors in the human thymus (dated by TCRdb to about 2021). Libraries came from the immunoSEQ multiplex PCR assay. Held by TCRdb, this immuneACCESS table contains in-frame sequences only and omits some clones. Under half of the omission traces to an unresolved V gene where checked; the cause of the rest is unknown. The sample has roughly 560,000 clones on record, about 84% of them singletons. Jointly, the top ten make up less than 0.015% of the sample. The sample was also linked to a second study, of human thymus T cells.

Sequenced sample: thymocytes. These receptors were obtained from a boy less than two years old with a congenital heart defect. Donor details come from another sample of the same person, matched by shared clones.

V and J are TRBV7-9 and TRBJ2-1, with 7 bases identical to TRBD2. This CDR3 comprises 13 residues. Per germline, CDR1 SEHNR and CDR2 FQNEAQ (reference sequence). V was pared by 3 bases and J by 10 bases, with 6 bases of the junction left unmatched. As DNA, the CDR3 is TGTGCCAGCAGCTTGCGGGAGCCAGGGGAGCAGTTCTTC. Translating it yields CASSLREPGEQFF.

The chain uses TRBV30 and TRBJ2-4; D is uncertain. This CDR3 comprises 11 residues. CDR1 GTSNPN and CDR2 SVGIG come from the germline V gene (reference sequence). V lost 8 bases, J lost 0 bases, and 5 bases lay in between. The CDR3 sequence is CAGLAKNIQYF. The CDR3 coding sequence is TGTGCCGGGCTAGCCAAAAACATTCAGTACTTC.

The rearrangement uses TRBV30 and TRBJ1-4; TRBD1 aligns across 9 bases. V dropped 1 base and J dropped 7; count of bases not matched to a gene: 22. Looked up from germline, CDR1 is GTSNPN and CDR2 is SVGIG (reference sequence). The CDR3 is 20 amino acids. The CDR3 reads CAWSAGPGQGEFSCGEKLFF. CDR3 coding DNA: TGTGCCTGGAGTGCTGGACCGGGACAGGGAGAATTTAGTTGTGGTGAAAAACTGTTTTTT. The whole variable domain, remainder taken from reference TRBV30 and TRBJ1-4, is SQTIHQWPATLVQPVGSPLSLECTVEGTSNPNLYWYRQAAGRGLQLLFYSVGIGQISSEVPQNLSASRPQDRQFILSSKKLLLSDSGFYLCAWSAGPGQGEFSCGEKLFFGSGTQLSVL.

This clone was counted a single time. J is TRBJ1-2 and V is TRBV2; D unresolved. Germline V gene sequence: CDR1 SNHLY, CDR2 FYNNEI. Deletions cut 3 bases from V and 5 bases from J, with 10 bases between. The CDR3 has 13 residues. CDR3 region: CASSEVTIYGYTF. The CDR3 nucleotides read TGTGCCAGCAGTGAGGTCACAATATATGGCTACACCTTC. Full variable domain (remainder filled in from reference TRBV2 and TRBJ1-2): EPEVTQTPSHQVTQMGQEVILRCVPISNHLYFYWYRQILGQKVEFLVSFYNNEISEKSEIFDDQFSVERPDGSNFTLKIRSTKLEDSAMYFCASSEVTIYGYTFGSGTRLTVV.

The chain couples TRBV10-1 to TRBJ2-5; TRBD2 matches at 8 bases. CDR3 length equals 14 residues. Unmatched junction bases numbered 3, after V lost 4 bases and J lost 2 bases. The germline V gene encodes CDR1 WNHNN and CDR2 SYGVQD (reference sequence). CDR3 loop: CASSVAGGQETQYF. In DNA, the CDR3 is TGCGCCAGCAGTGTGGCGGGGGGACAAGAGACCCAGTACTTC.

This clone was recorded a few times. The chain is built from TRBV18 and TRBJ2-7, with no clear D. This CDR3 is 15 amino acids long. Germline-derived CDR1 and CDR2 are KGHSH and LQKENI. Trimming stripped 2 bases from V and 3 bases from J, with 14 bases between. This chain's CDR3 is CASSPVQKSLYEQYF. CDR3 in DNA: TGTGCCAGCTCACCAGTACAGAAGTCTCTCTACGAGCAGTACTTC.

This rearrangement joins TRBV28 to TRBJ2-7, with a tentative D call TRBD1 (6 bases). Germline V gene sequence: CDR1 MDHEN, CDR2 SYDVKM. The CDR3 covers 15 residues. Deletions cut 6 bases from V and 4 bases from J, with 19 bases between. The DNA of the CDR3 is TGTGCCAGCAGCTCGAATTCCCTGACAGGATACGAGCAGTACTTC. The encoded protein is CASSSNSLTGYEQYF.

The CDR3 reads CSASNNEQFF. For the CDR3, the DNA is TGCAGTGCTAGCAACAATGAGCAGTTCTTC. This sequence joins TRBV20-1 and TRBJ2-1; D unresolved. V gave up 3 bases and J gave up 5 bases, with 2 bases separating them. In germline, CDR1 is DFQATT, CDR2 SNEGSKA (reference sequence). This CDR3 is 10 amino acids long.

This clone was found a few times. The CDR3 sequence is CASSRAGDQPQHF. CDR3 bases: TGTGCCAGTAGTAGAGCAGGGGATCAGCCCCAGCATTTT. The chain employs TRBV19 and TRBJ1-5, with TRBD1 as a possible D gene (6 bases). The CDR3 covers 13 residues. CDR1 LNHDA and CDR2 SQIVND come from the germline V gene (reference sequence). Trimming took 4 bases from V and 5 from J, leaving 9 bases between them.

The J gene is TRBJ2-4, the V gene TRBV18, with D perhaps matching TRBD1 (6 bases). Germline CDR1 and CDR2: KGHSH and LQKENI. Trimming removed 1 base at V and 0 bases at J, with 22 bases between. The CDR3 runs 20 residues. The CDR3 coding sequence is TGTGCCAGCTCACCACATTCGGCAGGGGCGATACTACTAGCCAAAAACATTCAGTACTTC. This codes for CASSPHSAGAILLAKNIQYF.

This clone was detected only once. The gene calls are TRBV2 and TRBJ2-7; TRBD1 matches 8 bases. Germline-derived CDR1 and CDR2 are SNHLY and FYNNEI. V shed 1 base and J 7 bases; nucleotides not matched to a gene: 0. This CDR3 has 12 amino acids. For the CDR3, the DNA is TGTGCCAGCAGTGAAGGGGACAGGGAGCAGTACTTC. Translating gives CASSEGDREQYF.

The rearrangement uses TRBV6-5 and TRBJ2-7; 7 nucleotides line up with TRBD1. The CDR3 runs to 12 residues. Unmatched junction bases numbered 4, after V lost 6 bases and J lost 5 bases. Germline CDR1 reads MNHEY; CDR2 reads SVGAGI. The CDR3 reads CASSDRDHEQYF. CDR3 sequence (DNA): TGTGCCAGCAGCGACAGGGACCACGAGCAGTACTTC.

The chain joins TRBV13 to TRBJ1-2; 10 bases fit TRBD1. Germline trimming cut 5 bases from V and 4 bases from J; bases unmatched to any gene: 13. CDR3 length: 17 residues. The germline V gene has CDR1 PRHDT and CDR2 FYEKMQ (reference sequence). This CDR3 reads CASSRTLRQGAFYGYTF. As DNA, the CDR3 is TGTGCCAGCAGCCGGACCCTTCGACAGGGGGCCTTCTATGGCTACACCTTC. The whole variable domain, filled in from reference TRBV13 and TRBJ1-2, reads AAGVIQSPRHLIKEKRETATLKCYPIPRHDTVYWYQQGPGQDPQFLISFYEKMQSDKGSIPDRFSAQQFSDYHSELNMSSLELGDSALYFCASSRTLRQGAFYGYTFGSGTRLTVV.

The chain uses TRBV10-3 and TRBJ2-7, with 16 bases that match TRBD2. With V trimmed by 2 bases and J by 7 bases, 8 bases remained unmatched. The CDR3 consists of 17 residues. Germline V gene data show CDR1 as ENHRY and CDR2 as SYGVKD. The CDR3 loop reads CAISEPGLAGGPGEQYF. CDR3 sequence (DNA): TGTGCCATCAGTGAGCCGGGACTAGCGGGAGGGCCGGGGGAGCAGTACTTC.

This rearrangement joins TRBV19 to TRBJ1-2; 10 nucleotides match TRBD1. This CDR3 spans 15 amino acids. V shed 3 bases, J shed 8 bases, and the junction held 9 bases outside the gene matches. Germline assignment: CDR1 LNHDA and CDR2 SQIVND (reference sequence). CDR3 in amino acids: CASSIYRDRGWGYTF. The CDR3 DNA sequence: TGTGCCAGTAGTATCTACCGGGACAGGGGTTGGGGCTACACCTTC.

The V gene is TRBV7-2, the J gene TRBJ2-7; maybe TRBD2 (6 bases). V was shortened by 6 bases and J by 3 bases, with 12 bases between the two germline ends. The germline gives CDR1 SGHTA, CDR2 FQGNSA. The CDR3 covers 13 residues. The CDR3 here is CASRTGLDYEQYF. CDR3 DNA sequence: TGTGCCAGCAGGACGGGACTGGACTACGAGCAGTACTTC.

The gene calls are TRBV28 and TRBJ2-7, with 13 nucleotides matching TRBD2. The CDR3 runs 19 residues. After removal of 6 bases from V and 0 bases from J, the junction contained 14 bases not matched to a gene. Looked up from germline, CDR1 is MDHEN and CDR2 is SYDVKM. The DNA for the CDR3 is TGTGCCAGCAGATCTACTCGGACTAGCGGGAGACCCAGCTCCTACGAGCAGTACTTC. This sequence encodes CASRSTRTSGRPSSYEQYF.

Only a few counts were recorded for this clone. The same CDR3 is also encoded by other DNA sequences in this sample. The chain carries TRBV7-9 and TRBJ1-1; no clear D. Germline values: CDR1 SEHNR, CDR2 FQNEAQ (reference sequence). V was shortened by 2 bases and J by 1 base, with 5 bases between the two germline ends. This CDR3 is 13 amino acids long. CDR3 nucleotides: TGTGCCAGCAGCTTACCTAGGAACACTGAAGCTTTCTTT. Amino acid sequence: CASSLPRNTEAFF.